A selection of T cell receptor beta chains follows, all from one sample in a study of early T cells in non-severe SARS-CoV-2 infection. From the 5' RACE reads, TCRdb called clonotypes with MiXCR, one entry per CDR3 protein. The data contain some 78,000 distinct CDR3 sequences, around 14% of them singletons. The sample was whole blood. The source of these receptors is an adult who was a healthcare worker with PCR-confirmed SARS-CoV-2 infection or an uninfected control (not recorded which). CDR3s include the opening cysteine and the closing phenylalanine or tryptophan. The D gene is left open where the match is weak. Size is stated for part of the rows, as once, few or many counts, or as a class when the clone is expanded.

d_call j_call clone_size v_call cdr3_aa cdr3_nt
NA TRBJ2-3 NA TRBV30 CASIGGDKADTQYF TGTGCCTCCATCGGAGGGGACAAGGCAGATACGCAGTATTTT
TRBD1 TRBJ2-2 NA TRBV28 CASSLPRGTENTGELFF TGTGCCAGCAGCTTGCCCCGAGGGACAGAAAACACCGGGGAGCTGTTTTTT
TRBD2 TRBJ2-1 NA TRBV20-1 CSARGVAGNSYNEQFF TGCAGTGCTAGAGGGGTAGCGGGAAACTCCTACAATGAGCAGTTCTTC
NA TRBJ2-1 few TRBV29-1 CSVVRVGINEQFF TGCAGCGTTGTTAGGGTGGGTATCAATGAGCAGTTCTTC
NA TRBJ1-6 many TRBV28 CASSFEGQLNSPLHF TGTGCCAGCAGTTTTGAGGGGCAACTTAATTCACCCCTCCACTTT
NA TRBJ2-5 many TRBV3-1 CASSQDLGGQETQYF TGTGCCAGCAGCCAAGATCTTGGGGGCCAAGAGACCCAGTACTTC
TRBD2 TRBJ2-1 few TRBV25-1 CASSILAGGPDEQFF TGTGCCAGCAGTATACTAGCGGGAGGGCCCGATGAGCAGTTCTTC
TRBD1 TRBJ1-1 NA TRBV3-1 CASSQDWDRDAEAFF TGTGCCAGCAGCCAAGATTGGGACAGGGACGCTGAAGCTTTCTTT
NA TRBJ1-4 NA TRBV6-5 CASSYSGPATNEKLFF TGTGCCAGCAGTTACTCCGGACCGGCAACTAATGAAAAACTGTTTTTT
TRBD1 TRBJ1-1 many TRBV7-3 CASSPQGAKNTEAFF TGTGCCAGCAGCCCGCAGGGGGCGAAGAACACTGAAGCTTTCTTT
NA TRBJ1-2 few TRBV7-2 CASSHTANYGYTF TGTGCCAGCAGCCACACAGCGAACTATGGCTACACCTTC
TRBD1 TRBJ2-1 many TRBV7-9 CASSLDQGAGNEQFF TGTGCCAGCAGCTTAGATCAGGGGGCTGGGAATGAGCAGTTCTTC
NA TRBJ1-6 NA TRBV5-1 CASSLDGASSPLHF TGCGCCAGCAGCTTGGACGGGGCTAGTTCACCCCTCCACTTT
TRBD1 TRBJ1-2 NA TRBV18 CASSPLTGGREKGYTF TGTGCCAGCTCACCTTTAACAGGGGGGCGAGAGAAGGGCTACACCTTC
NA TRBJ2-2 NA TRBV7-3 CASSLTTAGLNTGELFF TGTGCCAGCAGCTTAACGACGGCGGGCCTGAACACCGGGGAGCTGTTTTTT
TRBD1 TRBJ1-2 few TRBV29-1 CSVTATGLNYGYTF TGCAGCGTTACTGCGACAGGGCTGAACTATGGCTACACCTTC
NA TRBJ1-1 few TRBV5-1 CASSPLVGNTEAFF TGCGCCAGCAGCCCCCTGGTCGGCAACACTGAAGCTTTCTTT
TRBD1 TRBJ2-5 many TRBV19 CASSKDRARETQYF TGTGCCAGTAGTAAGGACAGGGCACGGGAGACCCAGTACTTC
TRBD2 TRBJ2-1 many TRBV5-1 CASSLRGGTSGFNEQFF TGCGCCAGCAGCTTGCGCGGCGGGACTAGCGGTTTCAATGAGCAGTTCTTC
NA TRBJ2-5 NA TRBV15 CATTPERVQETQYF TGTGCCACAACCCCCGAGAGGGTCCAAGAGACCCAGTACTTC
NA TRBJ2-2 NA TRBV4-2 CASSRSSGANTGELFF TGTGCCAGCAGCCGTTCGAGCGGAGCGAACACCGGGGAGCTGTTTTTT
TRBD2 TRBJ2-1 many TRBV18 CASSSPGLAGGYNEQFF TGTGCCAGCTCATCCCCGGGACTAGCGGGGGGATACAATGAGCAGTTCTTC
TRBD1 TRBJ2-1 once TRBV5-1 CASSLITGGSLNEQFF TGCGCCAGCAGCTTAATCACAGGGGGCAGTCTGAATGAGCAGTTCTTC
TRBD2 TRBJ2-2 NA TRBV6-5 CASRPAGSPNTGELFF TGTGCCAGCCGACCAGCGGGGTCCCCGAACACCGGGGAGCTGTTTTTT
NA TRBJ1-3 NA TRBV20-1 CSAIRPQGNTIYF TGCAGTGCTATCCGTCCCCAGGGAAACACCATATATTTT
TRBD2 TRBJ2-7 NA TRBV20-1 CSAPNAGASGKTYEQYF TGCAGTGCCCCGAATGCTGGGGCTAGCGGAAAGACCTACGAGCAGTACTTC
TRBD1 TRBJ2-5 few TRBV28 CASSLGTGDQETQYF TGTGCCAGCAGTTTGGGGACAGGGGATCAAGAGACCCAGTACTTC
NA TRBJ2-1 few TRBV29-1 CSVRAAQGIDGEQFF TGCAGCGTTCGGGCGGCGCAGGGCATTGATGGGGAGCAGTTCTTC
NA TRBJ2-1 NA TRBV7-3 CASSLGHPRDEQFF TGTGCCAGCAGCTTGGGACACCCTAGGGATGAGCAGTTCTTC
NA TRBJ1-5 NA TRBV29-1 CSVGGAGQPQHF TGCAGCGTTGGAGGGGCCGGTCAGCCCCAGCATTTT
TRBD1 TRBJ1-6 NA TRBV5-1 CASSLRQGGLIHPLHF TGCGCCAGCAGCTTGAGGCAGGGGGGTCTAATTCACCCCCTCCACTTT
TRBD2 TRBJ2-7 many TRBV20-1 CSASGLAGVEYEQYF TGCAGTGCTAGCGGACTAGCGGGGGTAGAATACGAGCAGTACTTC
NA TRBJ2-7 many TRBV7-6 CASSPGRVQYF TGTGCCAGCAGCCCCGGTCGGGTGCAGTACTTC
TRBD2 TRBJ2-3 many TRBV7-2 CASSPGLAGGFTDTQYF TGTGCCAGCAGCCCAGGACTAGCGGGAGGGTTCACAGATACGCAGTATTTT
NA TRBJ2-5 few TRBV4-1 CASSQVPLAVKETQYF TGCGCCAGCAGCCAAGTCCCGTTAGCGGTTAAAGAGACCCAGTACTTC
NA TRBJ2-7 few TRBV4-2 CASSQQDGYEQYF TGTGCCAGCAGCCAACAGGACGGGTACGAGCAGTACTTC
NA TRBJ1-5 few TRBV20-1 CSAQQPGGGQPQHF TGCAGTGCCCAACAACCGGGCGGAGGGCAGCCCCAGCATTTT
TRBD2 TRBJ2-7 NA TRBV5-1 CASSLRGTDTSVSYEQYF TGCGCCAGCAGCTTGCGAGGTACCGATACTAGCGTCTCCTACGAGCAGTACTTC